This TCR beta chain comes out of a study of blood T cell repertoires in COVID-19. Study information: Acute and convalescent COVID-19 samples came from the United States, Italy and Spain. The analysed material was cDNA or gDNA that came from T cells, B-cell-depleted T cells, or PBMCs.

Per the original data handling: Estimation of nucleated cell counts was performed using reference gene primer amplification. Repertoires were generated with immunoSEQ multiplex PCR, while TCRdb's copy carries only in-frame clones and drops some. That table is the source of V, J and clone size, and D and trimming were worked out from the DNA. The top ten hold approximately 3% of the sample, which has about 50,000 clones, 75% to 85% seen once. Germline CDR1 LGHDT, CDR2 YNNKEL (reference sequence). CDR3 size: 17 residues. Trimming shortened V by 4 bases and J by 0 bases, and 18 bases separated the two germline ends.

The source material was peripheral blood. This TCR came from a woman between 55 and 75 years old with acute or convalescent COVID-19. V usage is TRBV3-1 (or the pseudogene TRBV3-2) and J usage is TRBJ1-1; TRBD1 might be the D (5 bases). In DNA form, the CDR3 reads TGTGCCAGCAGCCCCTCGGTAGGGGCCGCGATGAACACTGAAGCTTTCTTT. Protein: CASSPSVGAAMNTEAFF.